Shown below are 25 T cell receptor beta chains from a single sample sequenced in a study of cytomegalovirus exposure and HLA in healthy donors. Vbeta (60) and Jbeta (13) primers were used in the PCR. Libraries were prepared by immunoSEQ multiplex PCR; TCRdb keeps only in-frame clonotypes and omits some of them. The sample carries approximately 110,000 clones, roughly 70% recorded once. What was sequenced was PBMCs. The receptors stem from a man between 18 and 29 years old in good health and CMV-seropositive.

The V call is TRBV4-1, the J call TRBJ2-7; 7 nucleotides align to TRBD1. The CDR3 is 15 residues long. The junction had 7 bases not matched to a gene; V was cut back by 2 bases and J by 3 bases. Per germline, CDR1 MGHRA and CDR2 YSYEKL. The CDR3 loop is CASSQFNQGVYEQYF. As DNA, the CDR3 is TGCGCCAGCAGCCAATTTAACCAGGGGGTCTACGAGCAGTACTTC.

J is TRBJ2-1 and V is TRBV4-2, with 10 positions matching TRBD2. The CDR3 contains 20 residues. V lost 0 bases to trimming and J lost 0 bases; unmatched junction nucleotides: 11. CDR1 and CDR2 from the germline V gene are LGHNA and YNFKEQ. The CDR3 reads CASSQEVSGGPKYSYNEQFF. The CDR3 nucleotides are TGTGCCAGCAGCCAAGAGGTTAGCGGGGGGCCCAAATACTCCTACAATGAGCAGTTCTTC.

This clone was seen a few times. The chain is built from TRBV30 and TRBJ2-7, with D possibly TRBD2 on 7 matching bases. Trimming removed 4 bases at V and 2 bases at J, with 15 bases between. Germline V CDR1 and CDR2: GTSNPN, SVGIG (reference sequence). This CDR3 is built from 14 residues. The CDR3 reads CAWIRGRGAYEQYF. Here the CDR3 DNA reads TGTGCCTGGATCCGAGGGAGGGGGGCCTACGAGCAGTACTTC.

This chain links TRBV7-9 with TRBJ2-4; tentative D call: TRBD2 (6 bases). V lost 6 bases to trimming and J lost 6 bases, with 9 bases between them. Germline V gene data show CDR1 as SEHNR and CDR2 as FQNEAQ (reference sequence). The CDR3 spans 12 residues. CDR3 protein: CASRPEGNIQYF. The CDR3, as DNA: TGTGCCAGCAGGCCGGAGGGAAACATTCAGTACTTC.

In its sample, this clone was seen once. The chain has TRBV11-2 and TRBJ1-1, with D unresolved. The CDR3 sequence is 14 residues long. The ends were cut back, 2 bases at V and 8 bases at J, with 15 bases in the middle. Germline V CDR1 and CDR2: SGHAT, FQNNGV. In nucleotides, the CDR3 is TGTGCCAGCAGCTTATCCATTAGTTTCTTCGAAGCTTTCTTT. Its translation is CASSLSISFFEAFF. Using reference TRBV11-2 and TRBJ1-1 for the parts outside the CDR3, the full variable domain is EAGVAQSPRYKIIEKRQSVAFWCNPISGHATLYWYQQILGQGPKLLIQFQNNGVVDDSQLPKDRFSAERLKGVDSTLKIQPAKLEDSAVYLCASSLSISFFEAFFGQGTRLTVV.

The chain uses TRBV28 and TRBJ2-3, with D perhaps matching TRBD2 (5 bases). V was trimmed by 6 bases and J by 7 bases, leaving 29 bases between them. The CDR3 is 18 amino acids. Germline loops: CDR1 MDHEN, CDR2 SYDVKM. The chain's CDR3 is CASRTLGSAALGFYTQYF. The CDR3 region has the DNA TGTGCCAGCAGAACCTTGGGTAGCGCGGCCCTCGGGTTCTATACGCAGTATTTT.

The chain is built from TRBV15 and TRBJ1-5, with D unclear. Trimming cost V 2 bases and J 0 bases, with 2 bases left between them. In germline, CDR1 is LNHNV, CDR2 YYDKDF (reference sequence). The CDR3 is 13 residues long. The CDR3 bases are TGTGCCACCAGCAGACATAGCAATCAGCCCCAGCATTTT. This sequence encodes CATSRHSNQPQHF.

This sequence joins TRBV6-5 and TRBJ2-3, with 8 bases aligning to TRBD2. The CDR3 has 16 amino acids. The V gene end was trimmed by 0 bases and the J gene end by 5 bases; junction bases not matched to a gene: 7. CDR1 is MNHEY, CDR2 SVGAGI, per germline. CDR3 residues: CASSYSPAGAGDTQYF. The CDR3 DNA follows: TGTGCCAGCAGTTACTCTCCAGCGGGGGCGGGAGATACGCAGTATTTT.

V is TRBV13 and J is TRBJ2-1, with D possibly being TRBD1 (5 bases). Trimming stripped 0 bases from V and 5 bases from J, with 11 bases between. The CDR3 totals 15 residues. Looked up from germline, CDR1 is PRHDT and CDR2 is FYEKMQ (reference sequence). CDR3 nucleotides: TGTGCCAGCAGCTTAGGGTTGGGGCTTGACAATGAGCAGTTCTTC. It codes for CASSLGLGLDNEQFF.

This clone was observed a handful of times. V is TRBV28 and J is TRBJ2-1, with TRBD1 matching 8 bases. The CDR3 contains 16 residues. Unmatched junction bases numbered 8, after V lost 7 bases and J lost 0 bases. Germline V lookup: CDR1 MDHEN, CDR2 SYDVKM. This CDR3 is CASTYTGTGSYNEQFF. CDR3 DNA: TGTGCCAGCACCTACACAGGGACAGGCTCCTACAATGAGCAGTTCTTC.

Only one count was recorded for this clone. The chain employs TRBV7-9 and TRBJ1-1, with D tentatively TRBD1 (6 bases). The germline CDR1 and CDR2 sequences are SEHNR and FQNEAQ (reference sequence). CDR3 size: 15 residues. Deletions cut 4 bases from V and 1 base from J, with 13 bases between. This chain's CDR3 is CASSSSRGSNTEAFF. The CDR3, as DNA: TGTGCCAGCAGCTCCTCCAGGGGCTCGAACACTGAAGCTTTCTTT.

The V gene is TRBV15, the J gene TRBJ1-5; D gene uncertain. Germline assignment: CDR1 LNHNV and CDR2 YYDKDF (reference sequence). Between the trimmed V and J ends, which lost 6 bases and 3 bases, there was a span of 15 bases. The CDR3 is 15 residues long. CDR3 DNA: TGTGCCACCAGACCGGGAAAAAGCCCCAATCAGCCCCAGCATTTT. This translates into CATRPGKSPNQPQHF.

The CDR3 sequence is CSANPGDTQYF. DNA of the CDR3: TGCAGCGCAAATCCGGGAGATACGCAGTATTTT. The chain combines TRBV29-1 with TRBJ2-3; D is uncertain. V lost 7 bases and J lost 5, with 10 bases in between. Germline V gene data show CDR1 as SQVTM and CDR2 as ANQGSEA. This CDR3 contains 11 residues.

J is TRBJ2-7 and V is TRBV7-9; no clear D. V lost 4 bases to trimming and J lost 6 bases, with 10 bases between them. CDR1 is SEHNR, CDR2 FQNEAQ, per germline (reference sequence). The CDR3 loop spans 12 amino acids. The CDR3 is CASSSTASEQYF. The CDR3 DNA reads TGTGCCAGCAGCTCAACAGCCTCCGAGCAGTACTTC. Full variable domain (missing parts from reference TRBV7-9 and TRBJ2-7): DTGVSQNPRHKITKRGQNVTFRCDPISEHNRLYWYRQTLGQGPEFLTYFQNEAQLEKSRLLSDRFSAERPKGSFSTLEIQRTEQGDSAMYLCASSSTASEQYFGPGTRLTVT.

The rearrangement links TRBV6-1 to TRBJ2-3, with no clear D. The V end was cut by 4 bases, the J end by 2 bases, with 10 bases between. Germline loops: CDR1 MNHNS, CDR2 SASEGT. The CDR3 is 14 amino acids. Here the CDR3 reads CASSARQFTDTQYF. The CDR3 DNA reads TGTGCCAGCAGTGCCCGACAATTCACAGATACGCAGTATTTT.

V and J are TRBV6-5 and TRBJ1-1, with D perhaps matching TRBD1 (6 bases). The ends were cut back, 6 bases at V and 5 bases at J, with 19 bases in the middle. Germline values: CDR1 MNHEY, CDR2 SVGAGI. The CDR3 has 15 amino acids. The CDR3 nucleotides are TGTGCCAGCAGGCTAAACAGGGCCCTGGGGACTGAAGCTTTCTTT. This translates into CASRLNRALGTEAFF.

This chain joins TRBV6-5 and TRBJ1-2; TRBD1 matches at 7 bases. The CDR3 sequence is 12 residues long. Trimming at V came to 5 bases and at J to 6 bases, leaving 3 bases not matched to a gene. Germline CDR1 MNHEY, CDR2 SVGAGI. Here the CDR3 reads CASSTTGDGYTF. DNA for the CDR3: TGTGCCAGCAGTACCACAGGGGATGGCTACACCTTC.

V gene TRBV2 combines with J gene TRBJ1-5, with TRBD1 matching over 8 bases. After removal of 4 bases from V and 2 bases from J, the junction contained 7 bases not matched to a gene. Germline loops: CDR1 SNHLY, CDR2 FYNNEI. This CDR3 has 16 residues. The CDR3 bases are TGTGCCAGCAGTGGGGGTCAGGGGGCGGGCAATCAGCCCCAGCATTTT. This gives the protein CASSGGQGAGNQPQHF.

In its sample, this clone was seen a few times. CDR3 nucleotide sequence: TGTGCCAGCAGTTTCACGAGTAGTACCGGGGAGCTGTTTTTT. As protein: CASSFTSSTGELFF. The genes are TRBV6-5 and TRBJ2-2; no definite D call. Germline CDR1 is MNHEY and CDR2 is SVGAGI. V was cut by 4 bases and J by 5 bases, with 11 bases left in between. The CDR3 length is 14 residues.

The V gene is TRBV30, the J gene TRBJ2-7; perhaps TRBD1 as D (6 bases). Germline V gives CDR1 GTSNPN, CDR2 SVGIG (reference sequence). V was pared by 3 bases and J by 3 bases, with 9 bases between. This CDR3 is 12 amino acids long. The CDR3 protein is CAWSRGNYEQYF. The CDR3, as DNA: TGTGCCTGGAGCAGGGGAAACTACGAGCAGTACTTC. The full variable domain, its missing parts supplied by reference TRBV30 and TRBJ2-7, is SQTIHQWPATLVQPVGSPLSLECTVEGTSNPNLYWYRQAAGRGLQLLFYSVGIGQISSEVPQNLSASRPQDRQFILSSKKLLLSDSGFYLCAWSRGNYEQYFGPGTRLTVT.

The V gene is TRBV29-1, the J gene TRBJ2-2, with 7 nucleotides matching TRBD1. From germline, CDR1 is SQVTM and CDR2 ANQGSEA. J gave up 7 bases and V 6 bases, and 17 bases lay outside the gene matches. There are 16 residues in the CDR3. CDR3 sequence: CSVCTDRSGSFGELFF. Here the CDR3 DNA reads TGCAGCGTCTGCACGGACAGGTCCGGTAGTTTCGGGGAGCTGTTTTTT.

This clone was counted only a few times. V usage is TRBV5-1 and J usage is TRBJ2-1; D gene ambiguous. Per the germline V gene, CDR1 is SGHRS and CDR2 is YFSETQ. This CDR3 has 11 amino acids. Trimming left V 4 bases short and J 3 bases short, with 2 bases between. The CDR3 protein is CASSLYNEQFF. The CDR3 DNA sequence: TGCGCCAGCAGCCTCTACAATGAGCAGTTCTTC.

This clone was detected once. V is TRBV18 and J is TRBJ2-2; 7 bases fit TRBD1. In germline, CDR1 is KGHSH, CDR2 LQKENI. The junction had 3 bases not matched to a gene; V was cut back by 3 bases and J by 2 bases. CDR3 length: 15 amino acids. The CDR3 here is CASSPWDRNTGELFF. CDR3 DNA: TGTGCCAGCTCACCCTGGGACAGAAACACCGGGGAGCTGTTTTTT. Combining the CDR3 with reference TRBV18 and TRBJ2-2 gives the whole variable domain NAGVMQNPRHLVRRRGQEARLRCSPMKGHSHVYWYRQLPEEGLKFMVYLQKENIIDESGMPKERFSAEFPKEGPSILRIQQVVRGDSAAYFCASSPWDRNTGELFFGEGSRLTVL.

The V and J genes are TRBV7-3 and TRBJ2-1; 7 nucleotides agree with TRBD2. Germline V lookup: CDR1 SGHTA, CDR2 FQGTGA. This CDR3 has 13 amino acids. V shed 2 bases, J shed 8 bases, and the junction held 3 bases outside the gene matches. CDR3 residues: CASSLVGGDEQFF. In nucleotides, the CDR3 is TGTGCCAGCAGCTTAGTGGGGGGGGATGAGCAGTTCTTC.

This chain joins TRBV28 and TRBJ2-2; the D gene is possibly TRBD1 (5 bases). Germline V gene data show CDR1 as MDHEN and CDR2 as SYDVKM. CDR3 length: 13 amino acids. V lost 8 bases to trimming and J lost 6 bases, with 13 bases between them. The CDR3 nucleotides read TGTGCCAGCTATTACAGGAAATCCGGGGAGCTGTTTTTT. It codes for CASYYRKSGELFF. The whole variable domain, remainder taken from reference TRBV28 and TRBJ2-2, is DVKVTQSSRYLVKRTGEKVFLECVQDMDHENMFWYRQDPGLGLRLIYFSYDVKMKEKGDIPEGYSVSREKKERFSLILESASTNQTSMYLCASYYRKSGELFFGEGSRLTVL.